A single sample is the source of the 26 T cell receptor beta chains below, sequenced in a study of control samples from healthy donors and cancer patients. Repertoires were generated with immunoSEQ multiplex PCR, while TCRdb's copy carries only in-frame clones and drops some. The sample includes about 130,000 clones, around 94% of them seen just once. The sample was PBMCs. The receptors originated from a man aged 55-75 years with colorectal cancer.

The chain is built from TRBV28 and TRBJ2-7; D is possibly TRBD1 (5 bases). V was clipped by 4 bases and J by 2 bases, with 12 bases between them. The CDR3 consists of 14 residues. Looked up from germline, CDR1 is MDHEN and CDR2 is SYDVKM. CDR3 loop: CASSSPYRTYEQYF. The CDR3 DNA sequence: TGTGCCAGCAGTTCCCCCTACAGGACCTACGAGCAGTACTTC.

V and J are TRBV5-4 and TRBJ2-3; D is ambiguous. V was clipped by 3 bases and J by 0 bases, with 5 bases between them. This CDR3 comprises 13 residues. The germline CDR1 and CDR2 sequences are SGHNT and YYREEE (reference sequence). In nucleotides, the CDR3 is TGTGCCAGCAGCTCTCTAAGCACAGATACGCAGTATTTT. Translated, it gives CASSSLSTDTQYF.

The chain employs TRBV11-2 and TRBJ2-5, with TRBD2 identical over 9 bases. Germline V gene data show CDR1 as SGHAT and CDR2 as FQNNGV. V lost 5 bases to trimming and J lost 5 bases; unmatched junction nucleotides: 15. CDR3 length equals 17 residues. CDR3 bases: TGTGCCAGCAGCCCCCCGGGGTGGAGCGGGGGGAAGGAGACCCAGTACTTC. Translating it yields CASSPPGWSGGKETQYF.

V usage is TRBV7-9 and J usage is TRBJ2-3, with no clear D. Trimming took off 2 bases at V and 0 bases at J, with 15 bases between the two ends. Germline CDR1 and CDR2: SEHNR and FQNEAQ (reference sequence). CDR3 length: 17 residues. As DNA, the CDR3 is TGTGCCAGCAGCTTAAGGTTTCCCGCCGGAAGCACAGATACGCAGTATTTT. This sequence encodes CASSLRFPAGSTDTQYF.

The rearrangement joins TRBV6-1 to TRBJ1-2, with 8 nucleotides matching TRBD1. The CDR3 runs to 14 residues. The germline V gene has CDR1 MNHNS and CDR2 SASEGT. The ends lost 3 bases at V and 4 bases at J; junction bases unmatched: 4. CDR3 nucleotide sequence: TGTGCCAGCAGTGAGGGACAGGCCTCCTATGGCTACACCTTC. Protein: CASSEGQASYGYTF.

This clone was found once. The chain uses TRBV28 and TRBJ1-1; 10 bases are a match to TRBD1. The germline CDR1 and CDR2 sequences are MDHEN and SYDVKM. Trimming removed 4 bases from V and 4 bases from J; junction bases left unmatched: 6. This CDR3 has 15 amino acids. CDR3 bases: TGTGCCAGCAGTTCCTTGACAGGGGGCTTCACTGAAGCTTTCTTT. The encoded protein is CASSSLTGGFTEAFF.

This clone was observed once. Different DNA sequences within this sample yield the same CDR3. The chain joins TRBV12-3 or TRBV12-4 to TRBJ1-2; TRBD1 matches at 8 bases. This CDR3 spans 13 amino acids. Trimming at V came to 6 bases and at J to 8 bases, leaving 8 bases not matched to a gene. Here the CDR3 DNA reads TGTGCCAGCAGCTCACAGGGGGGCTACGGCTACACCTTC. This translates into CASSSQGGYGYTF.

The rearrangement links TRBV9 to TRBJ2-7; 7 bases agree with TRBD1. Germline V gene sequence: CDR1 SGDLS, CDR2 YYNGEE. The CDR3 spans 14 residues. The ends lost 0 bases at V and 4 bases at J; junction bases unmatched: 4. The CDR3 coding sequence is TGTGCCAGCAGCGTAGGCCAGGGGGATTACGAGCAGTACTTC. It specifies CASSVGQGDYEQYF.

In nucleotides, the CDR3 is TGTGCCAGCAGCATCAGTAACCAGCCCCAGCATTTT. Residues: CASSISNQPQHF. This chain uses TRBV3-1 (or the pseudogene TRBV3-2) with TRBJ1-5; no clear D gene. Germline lookup yields CDR1 LGHDT and CDR2 YNNKEL (reference sequence). The CDR3 contains 12 residues. Trimming took 5 bases from V and 7 from J, leaving 9 bases between them.

This chain joins TRBV10-1 and TRBJ2-7; 9 bases line up with TRBD1. Germline CDR1 reads WNHNN; CDR2 reads SYGVQD (reference sequence). The V gene end was trimmed by 3 bases and the J gene end by 5 bases; junction bases not matched to a gene: 8. This CDR3 region has 15 residues. The CDR3 bases are TGCGCCAGCAGTGATGGTGGGACAGGGTCCCACGAGCAGTACTTC. This translates into CASSDGGTGSHEQYF.

This chain links TRBV18 with TRBJ2-7, with 7 bases that match TRBD1. This CDR3 region has 14 residues. Losses at the gene ends were 3 bases for V and 2 bases for J; bases not matched to a gene: 4. Germline assignment: CDR1 KGHSH and CDR2 LQKENI. The CDR3 region has the DNA TGTGCCAGCTCACCTACGACAGGGACCTACGAGCAGTACTTC. Protein product: CASSPTTGTYEQYF.

The V gene is TRBV5-6, the J gene TRBJ1-1; a weak D match, TRBD1 (5 bases). This CDR3 has 9 amino acids. The germline gives CDR1 SGHDT, CDR2 YYEEEE. In nucleotides, the CDR3 is TGTCGGGGGGGCACTGAAGCTTTCTTT. This codes for CRGGTEAFF.

The genes are TRBV5-1 and TRBJ1-1; the match to TRBD1 covers 7 bases. V shed 3 bases, J shed 2 bases, and the junction held 4 bases outside the gene matches. CDR3 size: 14 residues. Germline assignment: CDR1 SGHRS and CDR2 YFSETQ. The CDR3 protein is CASSWGQTNTEAFF. The DNA of the CDR3 is TGCGCCAGCAGCTGGGGACAGACTAACACTGAAGCTTTCTTT.

The chain is built from TRBV29-1 and TRBJ1-5; TRBD1 agrees at 7 bases. Germline-derived CDR1 and CDR2 are SQVTM and ANQGSEA. V dropped 4 bases and J dropped 4; count of bases not matched to a gene: 4. The CDR3 contains 13 residues. The CDR3 protein is CSVGPGGNQPQHF. The CDR3 nucleotides are TGCAGCGTTGGTCCAGGGGGAAATCAGCCCCAGCATTTT. Full variable domain (rest looked up from reference TRBV29-1 and TRBJ1-5): SAVISQKPSRDICQRGTSLTIQCQVDSQVTMMFWYRQQPGQSLTLIATANQGSEATYESGFVIDKFPISRPNLTFSTLTVSNMSPEDSSIYLCSVGPGGNQPQHFGDGTRLSIL.

This clone showed up just once. V usage is TRBV11-3 and J usage is TRBJ2-5; 11 bases line up with TRBD1. Trimming took 5 bases from V and 2 from J; bases not matched to a gene: 10. This CDR3 spans 17 amino acids. The germline gives CDR1 SGHNT, CDR2 YENEEA. The CDR3 is CASSPGQGAPGQETQYF. The CDR3 DNA reads TGTGCCAGCAGCCCCGGACAGGGGGCGCCGGGGCAAGAGACCCAGTACTTC.

The gene calls are TRBV10-3 and TRBJ1-1; 7 nucleotides align to TRBD1. Per the germline V gene, CDR1 is ENHRY and CDR2 is SYGVKD. Trimming removed 6 bases from V and 1 base from J; junction bases left unmatched: 11. The CDR3 is made up of 16 amino acids. CDR3 nucleotides: TGTGCCATCAGCCAAGAACAGGGGATTCCGAACACTGAAGCTTTCTTT. This encodes CAISQEQGIPNTEAFF.

The chain couples TRBV10-3 to TRBJ1-2; 9 bases are shared with TRBD1. The CDR3 contains 13 residues. V lost 6 bases and J lost 6; bases outside the gene matches: 5. Germline CDR1 is ENHRY and CDR2 is SYGVKD. The CDR3 DNA sequence: TGTGCCATCAGCACACAGGGGGCGCATGGCTACACCTTC. Translated: CAISTQGAHGYTF.

This chain links TRBV5-8 with TRBJ2-7, with 9 bases aligning to TRBD1. The ends lost 4 bases at V and 1 base at J; junction bases unmatched: 3. Per germline, CDR1 SGHTS and CDR2 YDEGEE. There are 14 residues in the CDR3. The CDR3 loop is CASSPTGGSYEQYF. The CDR3 DNA reads as TGTGCCAGCAGCCCGACAGGGGGTTCCTACGAGCAGTACTTC.

V and J are TRBV5-1 and TRBJ1-1; TRBD1 aligns across 9 bases. V shed 4 bases and J 2 bases; nucleotides not matched to a gene: 6. The V gene's germline CDR1 is SGHRS and CDR2 YFSETQ. This CDR3 region has 15 residues. The CDR3 sequence is CASSPGTGKNTEAFF. The DNA for the CDR3 is TGCGCCAGCAGCCCCGGGACAGGGAAAAACACTGAAGCTTTCTTT.

The rearrangement joins TRBV4-1 to TRBJ1-2, with 7 bases that match TRBD1. V shed 1 base and J 6 bases; nucleotides not matched to a gene: 8. CDR1 MGHRA and CDR2 YSYEKL come from the germline V gene. This CDR3 region has 15 residues. The CDR3 spells CASSQGRGGSNGYTF. The CDR3 DNA reads TGCGCCAGCAGCCAAGGAAGAGGGGGCTCGAATGGCTACACCTTC.

The chain employs TRBV30 and TRBJ1-1, with D possibly matching TRBD1 (6 bases). CDR3 length equals 12 residues. V dropped 4 bases and J dropped 6 bases, with 12 bases sitting between them. Germline CDR1 GTSNPN, CDR2 SVGIG (reference sequence). The CDR3: CAWIGEGAEAFF. CDR3 in DNA: TGTGCCTGGATCGGGGAGGGGGCTGAAGCTTTCTTT.

This clone was seen just once. This chain joins TRBV19 and TRBJ2-3, with D perhaps TRBD1 or TRBD2 (5 bases each). Trimming cost V 5 bases and J 8 bases, with 11 bases left between them. Germline V lookup: CDR1 LNHDA, CDR2 SQIVND (reference sequence). The CDR3 covers 12 residues. This chain's CDR3 is CASSASGSTQYF. The CDR3, as DNA: TGTGCCAGTAGTGCCTCAGGGAGTACGCAGTATTTT. Looking up the rest from reference TRBV19 and TRBJ2-3 gives the full variable domain: DGGITQSPKYLFRKEGQNVTLSCEQNLNHDAMYWYRQDPGQGLRLIYYSQIVNDFQKGDIAEGYSVSREKKESFPLTVTSAQKNPTAFYLCASSASGSTQYFGPGTRLTVL.

V and J are TRBV9 and TRBJ1-6; D is ambiguous. In germline, CDR1 is SGDLS, CDR2 YYNGEE. Trimming shortened V by 0 bases and J by 5 bases, and 6 bases separated the two germline ends. This CDR3 has 14 amino acids. CDR3: CASSVGVNNSPLHF. The CDR3 DNA is TGTGCCAGCAGCGTAGGGGTGAATAATTCACCCCTCCACTTT.

The chain links TRBV5-4 to TRBJ2-5; D not resolved. Germline lookup yields CDR1 SGHNT and CDR2 YYREEE (reference sequence). V was trimmed by 0 bases and J by 1 base, leaving 10 bases between them. The CDR3 is 15 amino acids. The CDR3: CASSLAVGPQETQYF. CDR3 in DNA: TGTGCCAGCAGCTTGGCGGTAGGGCCCCAAGAGACCCAGTACTTC.

The V gene is TRBV5-4, the J gene TRBJ2-7, with unresolved D. The CDR3 has 14 amino acids. The V end lost 5 bases, the J end lost 2 bases, and 14 bases lay between the germline ends. Germline CDR1 SGHNT, CDR2 YYREEE (reference sequence). The CDR3 DNA sequence: TGTGCCAGCAGGAACCAGGCAGATACCTACGAGCAGTACTTC. Amino acid sequence: CASRNQADTYEQYF.

The chain joins TRBV28 to TRBJ1-1, with D unclear. Germline V gene sequence: CDR1 MDHEN, CDR2 SYDVKM. Trimming shortened V by 10 bases and J by 1 base, and 7 bases separated the two germline ends. The CDR3 extends over 11 amino acids. This chain's CDR3 is CATEKNTEAFF. CDR3 coding DNA: TGTGCCACCGAAAAGAACACTGAAGCTTTCTTT.